The 23 T cell receptor beta chains presented below share a single source sample, sequenced in a study of monozygotic twins with inflammatory bowel disease. From the 5' RACE reads, TCRdb lists one entry per CDR3 protein and no DNA. The data include approximately 390,000 distinct CDR3 sequences; the top ten clones carry around 2.5%. Sample: blood. The receptors shown here come from a human donor with ulcerative colitis or Crohn's disease, or a healthy co-twin of an affected twin (not recorded which).

This chain links TRBV4-1 with TRBJ1-1; TCRdb calls TRBD1, which cannot be checked without DNA. This CDR3 comprises 15 residues. The germline V gene encodes CDR1 MGHRA and CDR2 YSYEKL. The CDR3: CASSQDTGGFAEAFF.

This chain uses TRBV20-1 with TRBJ2-1; the TCRdb call, TRBD1, lacks DNA for checking. The germline CDR1 and CDR2 sequences are DFQATT and SNEGSKA (reference sequence). The CDR3 is 13 residues long. The CDR3 protein is CSAKKTGSREQFF.

This chain links TRBV20-1 with TRBJ2-7; TCRdb indicates TRBD1, and absent DNA this call remains unverified. Germline loops: CDR1 DFQATT, CDR2 SNEGSKA (reference sequence). CDR3 length equals 12 residues. The CDR3 reads CSAVDRSIEQYF.

The V gene is TRBV5-5, the J gene TRBJ1-1. There are 15 residues in the CDR3. Looked up from germline, CDR1 is SGHKS and CDR2 is YYEKEE (reference sequence). CDR3 region: CASSLEAKPNTEAFF.

The chain couples TRBV4-1 to TRBJ2-7; TCRdb gives TRBD1 as the D gene, but with no DNA this cannot be confirmed. Germline CDR1 and CDR2: MGHRA and YSYEKL. The CDR3 contains 15 residues. Here the CDR3 reads CASSEGPQNLYEQYF.

The chain carries TRBV2 and TRBJ1-1. Germline CDR1 is SNHLY and CDR2 is FYNNEI. This CDR3 is built from 14 residues. The CDR3 reads CASSLHSGNTEAFF.

The rearrangement joins TRBV5-1 to TRBJ2-2; TCRdb designates TRBD2, a call that cannot be tested without DNA. The CDR3 is 12 residues long. CDR1 and CDR2 (germline): SGHRS, YFSETQ. CDR3 amino acids: CASREDIGELFF.

This chain connects TRBV4-1 to TRBJ2-3; TCRdb's D call of TRBD2 is untestable without DNA. The germline gives CDR1 MGHRA, CDR2 YSYEKL. The CDR3 is 15 amino acids. The CDR3 sequence: CASSQLGLLTDTQYF.

This chain links TRBV6-2 or TRBV6-3 with TRBJ2-3; absent DNA, TCRdb's TRBD1 call cannot be checked. Germline-derived CDR1 and CDR2 are MNHEY and SVGEGT. CDR3 length equals 17 residues. CDR3 residues: CASSYSLQGPSTDTQYF.

The V call is TRBV6-1, the J call TRBJ2-1; TCRdb picks TRBD1, but there is no DNA to check that call. This CDR3 is 15 amino acids long. Germline V gene lookup returns CDR1 MNHNS and CDR2 SASEGT. The CDR3 spells CASSESFGALNEQFF.

V is TRBV12-3 or TRBV12-4 and J is TRBJ1-2; TCRdb reports TRBD1, a call that lacks DNA to check it against. The CDR3 spans 15 residues. The CDR3 sequence is CASRSDRGFSYGYTF.

The chain employs TRBV4-1 and TRBJ1-4. The CDR3 runs 14 residues. Germline CDR1 and CDR2: MGHRA and YSYEKL. CDR3 sequence reads: CASSQHSDNEKLFF.

The rearrangement uses TRBV28 and TRBJ2-1; TCRdb gives TRBD1 as the D gene, but with no DNA this cannot be confirmed. The CDR3 is 15 amino acids. Germline CDR1 MDHEN, CDR2 SYDVKM. The CDR3 spells CASSSTGTGNNEQFF.

V is TRBV20-1 and J is TRBJ2-7. CDR1 and CDR2 (germline): DFQATT, SNEGSKA (reference sequence). The CDR3 is made up of 11 amino acids. The CDR3 protein is CSASHNYEQYF.

The chain couples TRBV20-1 to TRBJ1-2; the D call from TCRdb, TRBD1, cannot be confirmed without DNA. The CDR3 is 13 residues long. Germline-derived CDR1 and CDR2 are DFQATT and SNEGSKA (reference sequence). CDR3 in amino acids: CSAPRKGGYGYTF.

The chain combines TRBV19 with TRBJ1-3; with no DNA, the TCRdb D assignment of TRBD1 cannot be verified. Per germline, CDR1 LNHDA and CDR2 SQIVND (reference sequence). The length of the CDR3 is 19 residues. The CDR3: CASSINRLRQGASGNTIYF.

The chain combines TRBV20-1 with TRBJ2-3; TCRdb's D call, TRBD2, is unchecked because there is no DNA. The CDR3 is 17 amino acids. The germline V gene has CDR1 DFQATT and CDR2 SNEGSKA (reference sequence). CDR3 region: CSAEQPLGLAGYGTQYF.

V is TRBV28 and J is TRBJ2-3. The CDR3 runs to 16 residues. Germline CDR1 MDHEN, CDR2 SYDVKM. The CDR3 loop is CASSRYSAPSTDTQYF. Looking up the rest from reference TRBV28 and TRBJ2-3 gives the full variable domain: DVKVTQSSRYLVKRTGEKVFLECVQDMDHENMFWYRQDPGLGLRLIYFSYDVKMKEKGDIPEGYSVSREKKERFSLILESASTNQTSMYLCASSRYSAPSTDTQYFGPGTRLTVL.

The chain combines TRBV20-1 with TRBJ2-2; TCRdb calls TRBD2, which cannot be checked without DNA. Germline CDR1 is DFQATT and CDR2 is SNEGSKA (reference sequence). The CDR3 is made up of 15 amino acids. CDR3 loop: CSARSPTSGTGELFF.

CDR3: CASKGTSGAYEQYF. The rearrangement uses TRBV6-1 and TRBJ2-7; the TRBD2 assignment by TCRdb is unverifiable without DNA. Germline CDR1 MNHNS, CDR2 SASEGT. The CDR3 covers 14 residues.

The V call is TRBV12-3 or TRBV12-4, the J call TRBJ2-4; lacking DNA, the TRBD1 call made by TCRdb goes unchecked. The CDR3 runs 11 residues. This chain's CDR3 is CASTRGNIQYF.

J is TRBJ2-5 and V is TRBV6-2 or TRBV6-3; the D call of TRBD1 rests on TCRdb alone, since no DNA is present to check it. CDR3 length equals 16 residues. CDR1 and CDR2 from the germline V gene are MNHEY and SVGEGT. The CDR3 here is CASNQGQGQLQETQYF.

This sequence joins TRBV20-1 and TRBJ1-4; TCRdb calls TRBD1, which cannot be checked without DNA. Germline CDR1 is DFQATT and CDR2 is SNEGSKA (reference sequence). The CDR3 is 15 residues long. The CDR3: CSAPKNRVPNEKLFF.